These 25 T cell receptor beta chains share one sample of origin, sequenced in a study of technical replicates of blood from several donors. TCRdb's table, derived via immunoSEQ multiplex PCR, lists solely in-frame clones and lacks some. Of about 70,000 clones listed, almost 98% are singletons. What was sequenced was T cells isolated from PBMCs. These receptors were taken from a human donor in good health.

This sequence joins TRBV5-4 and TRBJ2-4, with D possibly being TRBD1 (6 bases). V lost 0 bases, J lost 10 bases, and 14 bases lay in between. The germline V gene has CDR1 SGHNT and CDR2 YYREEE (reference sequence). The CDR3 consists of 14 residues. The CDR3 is CASSLAPQGSIQYF. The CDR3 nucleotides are TGTGCCAGCAGCTTGGCGCCACAGGGTAGTATTCAGTACTTC.

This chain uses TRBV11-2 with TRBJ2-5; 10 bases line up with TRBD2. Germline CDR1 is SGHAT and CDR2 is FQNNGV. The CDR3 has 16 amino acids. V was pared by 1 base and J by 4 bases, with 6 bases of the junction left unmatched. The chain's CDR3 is CASSLVGASGRETQYF. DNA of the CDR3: TGTGCCAGCAGCTTAGTAGGAGCTAGCGGGAGAGAGACCCAGTACTTC.

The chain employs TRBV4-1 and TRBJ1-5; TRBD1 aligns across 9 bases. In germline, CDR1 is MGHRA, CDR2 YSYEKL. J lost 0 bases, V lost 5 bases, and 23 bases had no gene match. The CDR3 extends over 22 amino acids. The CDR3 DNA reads TGCGCCAGCAGCAGTGGCACACCTGGACAGGGGTGCAAGAACCTTAGCAATCAGCCCCAGCATTTT. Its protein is CASSSGTPGQGCKNLSNQPQHF.

The CDR3 loop is CASSYISGRANEQFF. CDR3 DNA: TGTGCCAGCAGTTACATCAGCGGGAGGGCCAATGAGCAGTTCTTC. The chain joins TRBV6-5 to TRBJ2-1, with TRBD2 matching over 10 bases. The CDR3 runs 15 residues. Germline V lookup: CDR1 MNHEY, CDR2 SVGAGI. V lost 2 bases, J lost 6 bases, and 4 bases stayed unmatched.

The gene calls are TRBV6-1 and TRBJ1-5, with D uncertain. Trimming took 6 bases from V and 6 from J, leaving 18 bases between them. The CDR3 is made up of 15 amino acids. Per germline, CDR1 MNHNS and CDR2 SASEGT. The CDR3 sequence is CASRRGRAPPQPQHF. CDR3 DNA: TGTGCCAGCAGGCGCGGGAGGGCCCCCCCTCAGCCCCAGCATTTT.

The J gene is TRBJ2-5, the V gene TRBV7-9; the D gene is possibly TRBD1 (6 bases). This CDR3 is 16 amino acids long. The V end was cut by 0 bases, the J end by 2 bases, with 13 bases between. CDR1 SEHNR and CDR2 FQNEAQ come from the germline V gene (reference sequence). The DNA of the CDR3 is TGTGCCAGCAGCTTAGCGCTGGGGGCGCGACAAGAGACCCAGTACTTC. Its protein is CASSLALGARQETQYF.

This CDR3 is CASGEIGQGSYEQYF. The CDR3 DNA sequence: TGTGCCAGCGGTGAGATAGGACAGGGGTCCTACGAGCAGTACTTC. This chain connects TRBV7-9 to TRBJ2-7; 9 bases align to TRBD1. V lost 8 bases to trimming and J lost 1 base; unmatched junction nucleotides: 9. CDR1 SEHNR and CDR2 FQNEAQ come from the germline V gene (reference sequence). This CDR3 comprises 15 residues.

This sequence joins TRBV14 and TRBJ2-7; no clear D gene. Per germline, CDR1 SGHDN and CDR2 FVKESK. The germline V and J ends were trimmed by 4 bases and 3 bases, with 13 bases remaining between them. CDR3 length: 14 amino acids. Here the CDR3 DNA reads TGTGCCAGCAGCCCCCTACTTTCAGGCTACGAGCAGTACTTC. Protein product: CASSPLLSGYEQYF.

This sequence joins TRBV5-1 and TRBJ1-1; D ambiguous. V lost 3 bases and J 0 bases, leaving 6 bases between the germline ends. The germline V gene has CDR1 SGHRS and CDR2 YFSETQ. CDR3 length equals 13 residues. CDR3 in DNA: TGCGCCAGCAGCTCGGAGATGAACACTGAAGCTTTCTTT. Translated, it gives CASSSEMNTEAFF. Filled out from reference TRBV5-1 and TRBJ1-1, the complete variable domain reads KAGVTQTPRYLIKTRGQQVTLSCSPISGHRSVSWYQQTPGQGLQFLFEYFSETQRNKGNFPGRFSGRQFSNSRSEMNVSTLELGDSALYLCASSSEMNTEAFFGQGTRLTVV.

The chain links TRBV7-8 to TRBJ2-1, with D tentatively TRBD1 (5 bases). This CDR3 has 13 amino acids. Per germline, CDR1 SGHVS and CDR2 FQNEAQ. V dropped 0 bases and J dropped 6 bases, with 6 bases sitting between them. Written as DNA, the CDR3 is TGTGCCAGCAGCTTAGCAGGGGTCAATGAGCAGTTCTTC. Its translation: CASSLAGVNEQFF.

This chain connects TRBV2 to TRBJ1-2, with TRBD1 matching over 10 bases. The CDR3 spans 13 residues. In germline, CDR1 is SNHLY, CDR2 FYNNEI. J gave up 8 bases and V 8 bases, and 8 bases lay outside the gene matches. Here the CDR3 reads CASSGQGTSGYTF. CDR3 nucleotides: TGTGCCAGCTCGGGACAGGGGACCTCGGGCTACACCTTC.

The CDR3 DNA is TGTGCCAGCAGTCCATTCAGTATGAACACTGAAGCTTTCTTT. Its translation is CASSPFSMNTEAFF. The V and J genes are TRBV27 and TRBJ1-1, with unresolved D. V was pared by 5 bases and J by 0 bases, with 10 bases between. This CDR3 has 14 residues. The germline CDR1 and CDR2 sequences are MNHEY and SMNVEV (reference sequence).

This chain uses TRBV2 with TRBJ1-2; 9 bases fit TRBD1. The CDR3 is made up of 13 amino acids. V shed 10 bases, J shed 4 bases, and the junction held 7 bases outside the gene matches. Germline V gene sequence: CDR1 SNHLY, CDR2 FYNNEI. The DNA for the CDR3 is TGTGCCACCTTGGGACAGGGAATCTATGGCTACACCTTC. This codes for CATLGQGIYGYTF. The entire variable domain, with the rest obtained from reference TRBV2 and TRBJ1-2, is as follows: EPEVTQTPSHQVTQMGQEVILRCVPISNHLYFYWYRQILGQKVEFLVSFYNNEISEKSEIFDDQFSVERPDGSNFTLKIRSTKLEDSAMYFCATLGQGIYGYTFGSGTRLTVV.

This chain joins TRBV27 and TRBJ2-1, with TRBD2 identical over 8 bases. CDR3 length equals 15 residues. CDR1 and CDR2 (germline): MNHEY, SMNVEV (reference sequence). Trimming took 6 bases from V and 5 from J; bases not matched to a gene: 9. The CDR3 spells CASRDSGDLDNEQFF. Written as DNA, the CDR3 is TGTGCCAGCAGGGATAGCGGGGACCTCGACAATGAGCAGTTCTTC.

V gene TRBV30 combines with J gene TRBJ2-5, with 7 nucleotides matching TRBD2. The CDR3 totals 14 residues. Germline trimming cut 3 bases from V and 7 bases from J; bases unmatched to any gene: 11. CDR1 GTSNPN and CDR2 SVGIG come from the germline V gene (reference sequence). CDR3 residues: CAWSAERGAGTQYF. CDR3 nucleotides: TGTGCCTGGAGCGCGGAGCGGGGCGCAGGGACCCAGTACTTC. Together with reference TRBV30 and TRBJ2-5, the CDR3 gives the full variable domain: SQTIHQWPATLVQPVGSPLSLECTVEGTSNPNLYWYRQAAGRGLQLLFYSVGIGQISSEVPQNLSASRPQDRQFILSSKKLLLSDSGFYLCAWSAERGAGTQYFGPGTRLLVL.

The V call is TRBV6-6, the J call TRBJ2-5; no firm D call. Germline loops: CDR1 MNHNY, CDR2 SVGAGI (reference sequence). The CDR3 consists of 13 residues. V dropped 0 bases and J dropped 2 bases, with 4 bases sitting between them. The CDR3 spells CASSYSRQETQYF. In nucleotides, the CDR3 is TGTGCCAGCAGTTACTCTCGGCAAGAGACCCAGTACTTC.

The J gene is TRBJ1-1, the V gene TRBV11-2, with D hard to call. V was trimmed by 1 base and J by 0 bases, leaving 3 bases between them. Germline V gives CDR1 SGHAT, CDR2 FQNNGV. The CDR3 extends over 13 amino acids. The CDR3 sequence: CASSLALNTEAFF. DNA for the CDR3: TGTGCCAGCAGCTTAGCTCTGAACACTGAAGCTTTCTTT.

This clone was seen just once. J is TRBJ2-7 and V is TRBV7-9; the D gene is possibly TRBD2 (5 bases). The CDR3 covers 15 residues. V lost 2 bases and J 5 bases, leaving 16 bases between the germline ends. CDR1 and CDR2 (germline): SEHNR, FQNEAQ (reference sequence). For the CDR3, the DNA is TGTGCCAGCAGCTTAATGGGTGCGAGCGGCAACGAGCAGTACTTC. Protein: CASSLMGASGNEQYF.

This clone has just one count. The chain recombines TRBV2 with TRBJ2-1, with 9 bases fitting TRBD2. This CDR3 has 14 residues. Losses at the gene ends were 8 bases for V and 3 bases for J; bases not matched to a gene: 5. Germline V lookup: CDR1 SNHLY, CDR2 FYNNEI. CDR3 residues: CASSGLALYNEQFF. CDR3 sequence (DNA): TGTGCCAGCTCGGGACTAGCTCTCTACAATGAGCAGTTCTTC.

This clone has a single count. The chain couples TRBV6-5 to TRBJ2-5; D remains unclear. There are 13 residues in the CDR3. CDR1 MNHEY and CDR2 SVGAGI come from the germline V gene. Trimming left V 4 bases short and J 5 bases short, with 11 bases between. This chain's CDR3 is CASSLLPPETQYF. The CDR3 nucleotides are TGTGCCAGCAGTTTACTACCCCCGGAGACCCAGTACTTC.

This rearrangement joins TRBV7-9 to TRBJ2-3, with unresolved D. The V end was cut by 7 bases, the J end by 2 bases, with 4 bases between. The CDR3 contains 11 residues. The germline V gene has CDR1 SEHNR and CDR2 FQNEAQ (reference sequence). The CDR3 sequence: CASTTTDTQYF. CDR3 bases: TGTGCCAGCACTACCACAGATACGCAGTATTTT.

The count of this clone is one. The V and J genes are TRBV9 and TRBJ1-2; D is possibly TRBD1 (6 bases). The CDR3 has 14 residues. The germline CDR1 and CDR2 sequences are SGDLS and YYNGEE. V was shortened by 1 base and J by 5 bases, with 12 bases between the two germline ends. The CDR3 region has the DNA TGTGCCAGCAGCGTAATGACAGGAGAGTATGGCTACACCTTC. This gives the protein CASSVMTGEYGYTF.

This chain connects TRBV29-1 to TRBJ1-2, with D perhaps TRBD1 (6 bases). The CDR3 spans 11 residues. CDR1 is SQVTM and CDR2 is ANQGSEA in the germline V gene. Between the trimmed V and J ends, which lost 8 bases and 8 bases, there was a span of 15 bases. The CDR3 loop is CSLKTGPGYTF. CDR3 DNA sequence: TGCAGCCTTAAGACAGGTCCGGGCTACACCTTC.

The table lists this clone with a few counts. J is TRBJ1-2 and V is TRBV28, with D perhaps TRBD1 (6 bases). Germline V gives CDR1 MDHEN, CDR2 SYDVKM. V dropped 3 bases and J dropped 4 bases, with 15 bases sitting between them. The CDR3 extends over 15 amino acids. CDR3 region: CASSFMSTGRYGYTF. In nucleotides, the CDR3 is TGTGCCAGCAGTTTTATGAGCACAGGGCGCTATGGCTACACCTTC.

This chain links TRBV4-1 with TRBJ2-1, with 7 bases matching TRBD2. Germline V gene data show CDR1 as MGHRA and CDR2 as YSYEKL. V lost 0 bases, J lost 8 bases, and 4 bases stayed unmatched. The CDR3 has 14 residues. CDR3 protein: CASSQDRGVDEQFF. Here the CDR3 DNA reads TGCGCCAGCAGCCAAGATCGGGGGGTAGATGAGCAGTTCTTC.